What follows are 7 T cell receptor beta chains derived from one specimen sequenced in a study of T cell repertoires in cytomegalovirus infection. TCRdb fed the reads into MiXCR, producing one record per CDR3 protein. Of about 500,000 distinct CDR3 sequences listed, 30% to 40% are singletons. These receptors have no known antigen. Here the sequenced sample was cultured PBMCs, taken from culture after CMV antigen stimulation. The origin of the receptors is a human donor in good health (CMV status not recorded). Some clones in this sample may be carry-over from other donors' samples.

This clonotype was seen a few times. The chain employs TRBV12-3 or TRBV12-4 and TRBJ2-7; tentatively, D is TRBD2 (6 bases). Trimming removed 3 bases at V and 6 bases at J, with 15 bases between. The CDR3 totals 14 residues. The CDR3 bases are TGTGCCAGCAGTTTCCCGGGACTCTCCACCGAGCAGTACTTC. Protein: CASSFPGLSTEQYF.

At least ten counts were recorded for this clonotype. The rearrangement joins TRBV24-1 to TRBJ2-1; D gene ambiguous. CDR3 length: 12 residues. Per germline, CDR1 KGHDR and CDR2 SFDVKD. Trimming stripped 1 base from V and 4 bases from J, with 1 base between. The CDR3 region is CATSDFYNEQFF. CDR3 in DNA: TGTGCCACCAGTGATTTTTACAATGAGCAGTTCTTC.

This clonotype was found a few times. CDR3 bases: TGTGCCAGCAGGGGGGGGACTAGCGTAGAGACCCAGTACTTC. As protein: CASRGGTSVETQYF. The J gene is TRBJ2-5, the V gene TRBV12-3 or TRBV12-4; 10 bases line up with TRBD2. The CDR3 is 14 amino acids. With 6 bases clipped from V and 4 bases from J, the junction kept 5 bases outside the gene matches.

This rearrangement joins TRBV7-2 to TRBJ2-5, with 7 positions matching TRBD2. Germline V lookup: CDR1 SGHTA, CDR2 FQGNSA. The CDR3 runs to 16 residues. The ends lost 4 bases at V and 5 bases at J; junction bases unmatched: 13. For the CDR3, the DNA is TGTGCCAGCAGCTCCCCTTCGGGCGGGAGAGGGGAGACCCAGTACTTC. Encoded protein: CASSSPSGGRGETQYF.

In its sample, this clonotype was seen many times. The chain carries TRBV7-2 and TRBJ1-2, with D possibly being TRBD1 (6 bases). The CDR3 consists of 15 residues. CDR1 is SGHTA, CDR2 FQGNSA, per germline. Trimming cost V 5 bases and J 4 bases, with 17 bases left between them. DNA of the CDR3: TGTGCCAGCAGCACTCCGGGACAAAACATCTATGGCTACACCTTC. Translation gives CASSTPGQNIYGYTF.

This chain links TRBV20-1 with TRBJ2-5; no reliable D call. CDR1 is DFQATT and CDR2 is SNEGSKA in the germline V gene (reference sequence). V was shortened by 0 bases and J by 5 bases, with 13 bases between the two germline ends. The CDR3 is made up of 14 amino acids. The CDR3, as DNA: TGCAGTGCTAGAGATTTCCTTTCTGCGGAGACCCAGTACTTC. Translating it yields CSARDFLSAETQYF.

This clonotype was counted between two and nine times. This chain joins TRBV24-1 and TRBJ1-4; 7 bases align to TRBD1. The germline gives CDR1 KGHDR, CDR2 SFDVKD. V was pared by 3 bases and J by 4 bases, with 4 bases of the junction left unmatched. The CDR3 has 15 amino acids. The CDR3 nucleotides are TGTGCCACCAGTGATCCCGGGACAGATAATGAAAAACTGTTTTTT. Its translation is CATSDPGTDNEKLFF.